Following are 4 T cell receptor beta chains from one sample sequenced in a study of blood T cell repertoires in COVID-19. Profiling relied on immunoSEQ multiplex PCR, and the TCRdb table lists in-frame clones only, not all of them. The sample shows around 59,000 clones, 73% of them seen only once. Input material: peripheral blood. The receptors were sampled from a woman in her 50s with active or convalescent COVID-19.

The chain uses TRBV2 and TRBJ2-2; 7 positions match TRBD1. The CDR3 length is 13 residues. Unmatched junction bases numbered 13, after V lost 11 bases and J lost 10 bases. The germline CDR1 and CDR2 sequences are SNHLY and FYNNEI. The CDR3, as DNA: TGTGCCTCCCGGGACAGCTCCTCGGTGGAGCTGTTTTTT. This encodes CASRDSSSVELFF.

This clone was counted only a few times. This chain links TRBV6-5 with TRBJ2-3, with TRBD2 as a possible D gene (6 bases). The CDR3 is 14 residues long. Germline lookup yields CDR1 MNHEY and CDR2 SVGAGI. With 6 bases removed from V and 8 bases from J, the gap between germline ends came to 18 bases. The CDR3 region is CASRSLQGTSTQYF. As DNA, the CDR3 is TGTGCCAGCAGGAGCCTCCAAGGGACTTCTACGCAGTATTTT.

The chain uses TRBV7-8 and TRBJ2-5, with D possibly matching TRBD2 (5 bases). Deletions cut 1 base from V and 3 bases from J, with 6 bases between. Germline values: CDR1 SGHVS, CDR2 FQNEAQ. This CDR3 region has 13 residues. CDR3 sequence reads: CASSLGEKETQYF. DNA of the CDR3: TGTGCCAGCAGCTTAGGGGAGAAAGAGACCCAGTACTTC.

This clone was recorded only once. The rearrangement joins TRBV5-4 to TRBJ1-3; 11 bases are a match to TRBD1. The V gene end was trimmed by 4 bases and the J gene end by 5 bases; junction bases not matched to a gene: 8. The CDR3 sequence is 16 residues long. Germline CDR1 is SGHNT and CDR2 is YYREEE (reference sequence). CDR3 nucleotide sequence: TGTGCCAGCAGCCCCGGGACAGGGGGTTTCAGAAACACCATATATTTT. Translated: CASSPGTGGFRNTIYF. The complete variable domain, with remaining parts taken from reference TRBV5-4 and TRBJ1-3, reads ETGVTQSPTHLIKTRGQQVTLRCSSQSGHNTVSWYQQALGQGPQFIFQYYREEENGRGNFPPRFSGLQFPNYSSELNVNALELDDSALYLCASSPGTGGFRNTIYFGEGSWLTVV.